These T cell receptor beta chains were read from a single sample in a study of cytomegalovirus exposure and HLA in healthy donors. Sequencing used immunoSEQ multiplex PCR; TCRdb keeps in-frame clones, though not all of them. This sample has about 170,000 clones, with 75% to 80% found just once. The sequencing input was PBMCs. The receptors derive from a woman between 50 and 59 years old in good health and CMV-seropositive. CDR3s include the opening cysteine and the closing phenylalanine or tryptophan. D genes are given only for firm matches. The size entry is marked missing in some rows and otherwise reads once, few, many or a size class.

len | d_gene | j_gene | v_gene | abundance | CDR3nt | CDR3aa
15 | NA | TRBJ1-1 | TRBV7-6 | NA | TGTGCCAGCAGCCCCGCCGGCGGGGGGAACACTGAAGCTTTCTTT | CASSPAGGGNTEAFF
14 | NA | TRBJ1-1 | TRBV7-9 | NA | TGTGCCAGCAGCTTCCAGGCGGGGAAGACTGAAGCTTTCTTT | CASSFQAGKTEAFF
16 | TRBD1 | TRBJ2-7 | TRBV9 | NA | TGTGCCAGCAGCGTAGGGTCCGGGACAGGGGTCCACGAGCAGTACTTC | CASSVGSGTGVHEQYF
15 | TRBD1 | TRBJ2-3 | TRBV19 | NA | TGTGCCAGTAAACCGGGACAGGGGATGACAGATACGCAGTATTTT | CASKPGQGMTDTQYF
13 | TRBD1 | TRBJ2-7 | TRBV2 | NA | TGTACTGGCTGGGGCAGGGGGCACTACGAGCAGTACTTC | CTGWGRGHYEQYF
15 | NA | TRBJ1-3 | TRBV4-3 | NA | TGCGCCAGCAGCTTCGACAGGCTGAATGGAAACACCATATATTTT | CASSFDRLNGNTIYF
14 | TRBD1 | TRBJ1-2 | TRBV28 | NA | TGTGCCAGCAGTTTATTTGCAGGGGGATCTAGCTACACCTTC | CASSLFAGGSSYTF
16 | TRBD2 | TRBJ2-1 | TRBV5-1 | NA | TGCGCCAGCAGCTTTACCGGGACTAGCGGGGGGGATGAGCAGTTCTTC | CASSFTGTSGGDEQFF
12 | NA | TRBJ1-5 | TRBV19 | NA | TGTGCCAGTAGTATGATGAGTCAGCCCCAGCATTTT | CASSMMSQPQHF
15 | NA | TRBJ2-5 | TRBV28 | NA | TGTGCCAGCAGCCGGGTCCGCCTAGGAGGAGAGACCCAGTACTTC | CASSRVRLGGETQYF
15 | TRBD1 | TRBJ1-5 | TRBV19 | NA | TGTGCCAGTACGGCAAGACAGGGCGGTAATCAGCCCCAGCATTTT | CASTARQGGNQPQHF
15 | NA | TRBJ2-3 | TRBV9 | NA | TGTGCCAGCAGCGTAGCTGACGGGAGAGAAGATACGCAGTATTTT | CASSVADGREDTQYF
17 | NA | TRBJ2-1 | TRBV7-9 | few | TGTGCCAGCAGCTTTGGGGGGGGCATCGCGATTTACAATGAGCAGTTCTTC | CASSFGGGIAIYNEQFF
17 | TRBD1 | TRBJ2-5 | TRBV5-1 | NA | TGCGCCAGCAGCTCGGGACAGGCCGGTTCAGCTTCGGAGACCCAGTACTTC | CASSSGQAGSASETQYF
11 | NA | TRBJ1-2 | TRBV30 | NA | TGTGTTACATCGCTTAACTATGGCTACACCTTC | CVTSLNYGYTF
14 | NA | TRBJ2-3 | TRBV2 | NA | TGTGCCAGCAGTGAAACTGCTAGCACAGATACGCAGTATTTT | CASSETASTDTQYF
14 | TRBD1 | TRBJ2-7 | TRBV7-8 | NA | TGTGCCAGCAGCTTTTGGACAGGTAACTACGAGCAGTACTTC | CASSFWTGNYEQYF
15 | TRBD1 | TRBJ2-1 | TRBV4-3 | NA | TGCGCCAGCAGCCAAGGGAGACAGGGGTACAATGAGCAGTTCTTC | CASSQGRQGYNEQFF
15 | TRBD2 | TRBJ2-1 | TRBV29-1 | NA | TGCAGCGTTGCCGCACTAGCGGGAGGGCCGGATGAGCAGTTCTTC | CSVAALAGGPDEQFF
14 | NA | TRBJ2-7 | TRBV18 | NA | TGTGCCAGCTCACCACATTCGGGGGTCTACGAGCAGTACTTC | CASSPHSGVYEQYF
15 | NA | TRBJ2-7 | TRBV10-3 | once | TGTGCCATCAAGAGTATCCAAGACAGCCCTTCCGAGCAGTACTTC | CAIKSIQDSPSEQYF
16 | NA | TRBJ1-6 | TRBV6-5 | NA | TGTGCCAGCAGTTACTCACAGACAGGAACGGGTTCACCCCTCCACTTT | CASSYSQTGTGSPLHF
12 | NA | TRBJ2-7 | TRBV2 | NA | TGTGCCGCGAGGAAGGACTCCTACGAGCAGTACTTC | CAARKDSYEQYF
12 | NA | TRBJ1-1 | TRBV7-9 | NA | TGTGCCAGCAGCTTAGGCAGGGGTGGAGCTTTCTTT | CASSLGRGGAFF
15 | TRBD2 | TRBJ2-5 | TRBV4-1 | few | TGCGCCAGCAGCCACGGCGGGGGGGCTGAGGAGACCCAGTACTTC | CASSHGGGAEETQYF
17 | NA | TRBJ2-1 | TRBV30 | NA | TGTGCCTGGAGTGTACGCCTGGCTAGCCTCATTTACAATGAGCAGTTCTTC | CAWSVRLASLIYNEQFF
14 | NA | TRBJ2-7 | TRBV30 | NA | TGTGCCTGGAGTGGGGGGGGCGGTCCCTACGAGCAGTACTTC | CAWSGGGGPYEQYF
14 | NA | TRBJ2-7 | TRBV6-4 | NA | TGTGCCAGCAGTGACCCGGACTTTCCCTACGAGCAGTACTTC | CASSDPDFPYEQYF
14 | TRBD1 | TRBJ1-6 | TRBV11-2 | NA | TGTGCCAGCAGCTCTGGGACAGCGCGTTCACCCCTCCACTTT | CASSSGTARSPLHF
12 | NA | TRBJ1-1 | TRBV28 | once | TGTGCCAGCAGTAATACACAGGGTGTAGCTTTCTTT | CASSNTQGVAFF
15 | NA | TRBJ1-6 | TRBV19 | NA | TGTGCCAGTAGTTCGCAGGGTTACGACAATTCACCCCTCCACTTT | CASSSQGYDNSPLHF
14 | NA | TRBJ1-1 | TRBV5-5 | NA | TGTGCCAGCAGCTTGCTGCAGGGGAACACTGAAGCTTTCTTT | CASSLLQGNTEAFF
17 | TRBD1 | TRBJ1-1 | TRBV18 | NA | TGTGCCAGCTCACCACCGGGACAGGGTGGGATGAACACTGAAGCTTTCTTT | CASSPPGQGGMNTEAFF
15 | TRBD1 | TRBJ2-7 | TRBV7-2 | few | TGTGCCAGCAGCAGACAGGACAGGGGGGCATACGAGCAGTACTTC | CASSRQDRGAYEQYF
14 | NA | TRBJ2-7 | TRBV6-1 | NA | TGTGCCAGCTGGGGGGTCGGAATGTCCTACGAGCAGTACTTC | CASWGVGMSYEQYF
14 | TRBD1 | TRBJ2-7 | TRBV4-3 | NA | TGCGCCAGCAGCCAGGACAGGGGGCGCGGCGAGCAGTACTTC | CASSQDRGRGEQYF
12 | NA | TRBJ1-5 | TRBV6-1 | NA | TGTGCCAGCCGCGTTAGCAATCAGCCCCAGCATTTT | CASRVSNQPQHF
15 | NA | TRBJ2-7 | TRBV6-1 | once | TGTGCCAGCAGTGAAGCGTGGGTAGCCTCTTACGAGCAGTACTTC | CASSEAWVASYEQYF
17 | TRBD2 | TRBJ2-1 | TRBV5-5 | NA | TGTGCCAGCAGCACAGACTTAGCGGGGGGGATATACAATGAGCAGTTCTTC | CASSTDLAGGIYNEQFF
11 | NA | TRBJ2-1 | TRBV30 | once | TGTGCCTGGAGTGTGAGCGATGAGCAGTTCTTC | CAWSVSDEQFF
13 | NA | TRBJ2-7 | TRBV11-3 | once | TGTGCCAGCAGCTTAGATAGGAGAACGAAGCAGTACTTC | CASSLDRRTKQYF
16 | NA | TRBJ2-5 | TRBV7-2 | NA | TGTGCCAGCAGCTTAGCGACGGGGGCAGGGGGAGAGACCCAGTACTTC | CASSLATGAGGETQYF
13 | NA | TRBJ2-1 | TRBV2 | NA | TGTGCCAGCATTCGGGACTCCTCTAGGGAGCAGTTCTTC | CASIRDSSREQFF
15 | NA | TRBJ2-7 | TRBV6-5 | NA | TGTGCCAGCAGCCCTGACAGGCGAAGCTCCTACGAGCAGTACTTC | CASSPDRRSSYEQYF
15 | TRBD1 | TRBJ1-1 | TRBV2 | NA | TGTGCCAGCAGCAAACCCGGGACAGCGAACACTGAAGCTTTCTTT | CASSKPGTANTEAFF
19 | NA | TRBJ2-7 | TRBV15 | NA | TGTGCCACCAGCAGGGGGTTAGGAACAGGGAATTCCCATTTATACGAGCAGTACTTC | CATSRGLGTGNSHLYEQYF
16 | NA | TRBJ1-4 | TRBV9 | NA | TGTGCCAGCAGCGTCTCTCCCGACCAGGGGAGCGAAAAACTGTTTTTT | CASSVSPDQGSEKLFF
13 | NA | TRBJ2-4 | TRBV27 | NA | TGTGCCAGCAGTTTCGACAGAAAAAACATTCAGTACTTC | CASSFDRKNIQYF
15 | NA | TRBJ1-4 | TRBV5-6 | NA | TGTGCCAGCAGCTTGGTACGGGAGGGAGGTGAAAAACTGTTTTTT | CASSLVREGGEKLFF
14 | NA | TRBJ1-1 | TRBV18 | NA | TGTGCCAGCTCCGTCCAGGGGCTGAACACTGAAGCTTTCTTT | CASSVQGLNTEAFF
16 | TRBD1 | TRBJ2-7 | TRBV25-1 | NA | TGTGCCAGCAGTGAGGTTTTAGGACAGGGGAGAAACGAGCAGTACTTC | CASSEVLGQGRNEQYF
11 | NA | TRBJ2-7 | TRBV5-1 | NA | TGCGCCAGCAGACTATATTACGAGCAGTACTTC | CASRLYYEQYF
16 | TRBD2 | TRBJ2-3 | TRBV19 | once | TGTGCCAGTAGTCCCAGGACTAGCGGGATCACAGATACGCAGTATTTT | CASSPRTSGITDTQYF
13 | NA | TRBJ1-2 | TRBV6-1 | NA | TGTGCCAGCAGTGAGGAGATTAACTATGGCTACACCTTC | CASSEEINYGYTF
16 | TRBD2 | TRBJ2-3 | TRBV2 | once | TGTGCCAGCAGTCTTAGGACTAGCGGCATCACAGATACGCAGTATTTT | CASSLRTSGITDTQYF
15 | NA | TRBJ2-7 | TRBV6-1 | NA | TGTGCCAGCAGTGGTATAGAGGCCCTCTCCTACGAGCAGTACTTC | CASSGIEALSYEQYF
19 | TRBD2 | TRBJ2-1 | TRBV7-2 | once | TGTGCCAGCAGCTTAGAGTCTAGCGGGGGGGCCACTTCCTACAATGAGCAGTTCTTC | CASSLESSGGATSYNEQFF
14 | NA | TRBJ1-4 | TRBV11-2 | NA | TGTGCCAGCAGCAAAAGTGGCATTAATGAAAAACTGTTTTTT | CASSKSGINEKLFF